Below, one T cell receptor beta chain is given with its context. What it binds is not known. This entry comes from a study of cytomegalovirus exposure and HLA in healthy donors. The study, taken as a whole, reports: As was reported, the HLA-A and HLA-B alleles of most subjects were accurately predicted from TCR beta sequences.

Trimming stripped 3 bases from V and 0 bases from J, with 18 bases between. The CDR3 is 18 residues long. Germline assignment: CDR1 LNHDA and CDR2 SQIVND (reference sequence). The PCR ran on 60 Vbeta and 13 Jbeta primers. Measured with immunoSEQ multiplex PCR; TCRdb has only the in-frame clones, and not every one. The data hold about 98,000 clones, with approximately 72% observed a single time. The source of this sequence is a young man in good health and CMV-seropositive. The V gene is TRBV19, the J gene TRBJ1-5; no clear D gene. Sequenced material: PBMCs. The CDR3 here is CASSMERWAGDSNQPQHF. In DNA, the CDR3 is TGTGCCAGTAGTATGGAACGATGGGCAGGTGATAGCAATCAGCCCCAGCATTTT.